The clone carrying this T cell receptor beta chain has at least ten counts. What it binds is not known. The data are from a study of T cells in Graves' hyperthyroidism and ophthalmopathy. Diagnoses were established using clinical symptoms, serum thyroxine and TRAb, thyroid ultrasound and orbital computed tomography. CDR3 length: 16 residues. The germline gives CDR1 LGHDT, CDR2 YNNKEL (reference sequence). The V gene lost 0 bases and the J gene lost 7 bases, with 16 bases spanning the gap. Study findings and constraints: Stable hyperthyroidism was separated from ophthalmopathy by a model based on 13 V-J features. The model predicted ophthalmopathy a median around 6 months before onset. Most thyroid clonotypes with frequency above 0.001 were detected in blood.

The source material, RNA transcripts, was used to amplify TCR beta CDR3 regions. Primed by the HTBI set, a first-round RT-PCR was run on the TCR CDR3. TCRdb analysed the multiplex PCR reads with MiXCR anew, one entry per CDR3 protein. The table lists under 800,000 distinct CDR3 sequences, approximately 15% of them singletons. Sample: blood. The genes are TRBV3-1 and TRBJ1-5; D not certain. This sequence originates from a woman younger than 35 with Graves' hyperthyroidism. The CDR3 loop reads CASSQDFSGRGQPQHF. In DNA, the CDR3 is TGTGCCAGCAGCCAAGATTTTTCGGGAAGAGGACAGCCCCAGCATTTT.